This TCR beta chain was obtained from a study of CXCR3-negative and CXCR3-positive naive CD8 T cells. As to this clonotype: Its antigen is not known.

UMI labels and 5' RACE were used to prepare the TRB cDNA libraries. TCRdb re-called the 5' RACE reads; every CDR3 protein appears as one record, without DNA. Across about 8,000 distinct CDR3 sequences, the top ten clones capture 2% to 3% of the sample. General observations from the study: Each naive subset displayed comparably high diversity, whereas memory CD8+ cells displayed much lower diversity. Naive cells that were CXCR3-negative or CXCR3-positive used TRBV-TRBJ genes alike, while memory cells diverged.

Triplicate sorts of roughly 300,000 cells per CD8+ subset. The source is a human donor in good health. Some clones in this sample may be carry-over from other donors' samples. Sequenced material: naive CXCR3- CD8+ T cells from blood. The subset is: CD45RO-CCR7+CD27+CD95- naive CD8+ T cells lacking CXCR3 (TNR3-).

The CDR3 reads CASSSGQGYEQYF. The rearrangement joins TRBV5-1 to TRBJ2-7; there is no DNA to check the TCRdb D call of TRBD1. This CDR3 is built from 13 residues. The germline gives CDR1 SGHRS, CDR2 YFSETQ.